These 25 T cell receptor beta chains were sequenced from one sample in a study of T-cell reconstitution after alpha-beta-depleted transplantation in children. Researchers prepared the TCRbeta library using unique molecular identifiers, the study reports. TCRdb reanalysed the PCR reads using MiXCR and keeps one entry per CDR3 protein. The table has approximately 500,000 distinct CDR3 sequences, roughly 30% seen once; the top ten hold around 36%. The sequencing used PBMCs, collected before TCRalphabeta/CD19-depleted stem cell transplant. The receptors were sampled from a boy under two years old with Wiskott-Aldrich syndrome, due to receive a stem cell transplant.

The V gene is TRBV29-1, the J gene TRBJ2-7; TRBD1 matches at 8 bases. Germline CDR1 reads SQVTM; CDR2 reads ANQGSEA. This CDR3 spans 12 amino acids. J gave up 7 bases and V 7 bases, and 9 bases lay outside the gene matches. DNA of the CDR3: TGCAGCGGGACAGGGCCCGCGGGGGAGCAGTACTTC. Translated, it gives CSGTGPAGEQYF.

The V and J genes are TRBV11-2 and TRBJ2-5; TRBD1 aligns across 7 bases. J lost 2 bases, V lost 1 base, and 7 bases had no gene match. This CDR3 spans 16 amino acids. CDR1 SGHAT and CDR2 FQNNGV come from the germline V gene. For the CDR3, the DNA is TGTGCCAGCAGCTTAGCGGGGACAGCGCTACAAGAGACCCAGTACTTC. It yields the protein CASSLAGTALQETQYF.

The rearrangement uses TRBV20-1 and TRBJ2-3; 8 bases fit TRBD1. CDR1 and CDR2 (germline): DFQATT, SNEGSKA (reference sequence). V was clipped by 6 bases and J by 5 bases; unmatched bases: 7. The CDR3 length is 13 residues. The CDR3 protein is CSAQGAGGDTQYF. CDR3 DNA sequence: TGCAGTGCCCAGGGGGCAGGGGGAGATACGCAGTATTTT.

The chain is built from TRBV7-9 and TRBJ2-1, with a possible D match to TRBD2 (6 bases). The germline gives CDR1 SEHNR, CDR2 FQNEAQ (reference sequence). V was shortened by 2 bases and J by 2 bases, with 10 bases between the two germline ends. The CDR3 has 15 residues. Written as DNA, the CDR3 is TGTGCCAGCAGCTTACGGGACTCCGCCTACAATGAGCAGTTCTTC. It translates to CASSLRDSAYNEQFF.

The CDR3 bases are TGTGCCAGCAGTTTTGGTTCAGTCTATTCTGGAAACACCATATATTTT. Translated, it gives CASSFGSVYSGNTIYF. This chain connects TRBV12-3 or TRBV12-4 to TRBJ1-3, with D hard to call. The CDR3 totals 16 residues. Trimming took 3 bases from V and 1 from J, leaving 13 bases between them.

This clonotype occurred a few times. This chain uses TRBV5-1 with TRBJ1-2; the match to TRBD1 covers 9 bases. Germline lookup yields CDR1 SGHRS and CDR2 YFSETQ. The V gene end was trimmed by 0 bases and the J gene end by 10 bases; junction bases not matched to a gene: 4. The CDR3 is 13 residues long. The CDR3 is CASSLGDRDAYTF. The CDR3, as DNA: TGCGCCAGCAGCTTGGGGGACAGGGACGCCTACACCTTC.

The table lists this clonotype with a few counts. The chain has TRBV7-6 and TRBJ1-5, with D hard to call. The germline gives CDR1 SGHVS, CDR2 FNYEAQ. This CDR3 has 14 residues. V shed 3 bases and J shed 4 bases, with 10 bases lying between them. The CDR3 here is CASSLSQFNQPQHF. The CDR3 nucleotides are TGTGCCAGCAGCTTGAGCCAGTTTAATCAGCCCCAGCATTTT.

The gene calls are TRBV20-1 and TRBJ2-1, with D perhaps matching TRBD1 (5 bases). The CDR3 runs to 18 residues. V gave up 6 bases and J gave up 1 base, with 25 bases separating them. Germline CDR1 and CDR2: DFQATT and SNEGSKA (reference sequence). This CDR3 reads CSARHRAGRLRSYNEQFF. The CDR3 DNA is TGCAGTGCCCGACACCGGGCAGGGCGTCTTCGTTCCTACAATGAGCAGTTCTTC.

V usage is TRBV4-1 and J usage is TRBJ2-7; D not resolved. The germline CDR1 and CDR2 sequences are MGHRA and YSYEKL. The CDR3 totals 13 residues. V was cut by 1 base and J by 2 bases, with 6 bases left in between. CDR3 sequence: CASSQVRTYEQYF. Here the CDR3 DNA reads TGCGCCAGCAGCCAAGTTCGGACCTACGAGCAGTACTTC.

The V gene is TRBV20-1, the J gene TRBJ2-1, with D possibly being TRBD1 or TRBD2 (5 bases each). Trimming removed 6 bases from V and 5 bases from J, with 17 bases in between. The CDR3 totals 14 residues. Germline CDR1 reads DFQATT; CDR2 reads SNEGSKA (reference sequence). The CDR3 nucleotides are TGCAGTGCCCGGGACCAAATTACACACAATGAGCAGTTCTTC. This translates into CSARDQITHNEQFF.

V is TRBV12-3 or TRBV12-4 and J is TRBJ1-3, with D perhaps TRBD1 (6 bases). The CDR3 contains 15 residues. Between the trimmed V and J ends, which lost 6 bases and 0 bases, there was a span of 12 bases. CDR3 nucleotide sequence: TGTGCCAGCAGGGGGCGGGGGGCCTCTGGAAACACCATATATTTT. Protein product: CASRGRGASGNTIYF.

This clonotype appeared a few times. The chain carries TRBV9 and TRBJ2-1; 10 nucleotides match TRBD2. CDR1 SGDLS and CDR2 YYNGEE come from the germline V gene. CDR3 length: 14 amino acids. Trimming removed 4 bases from V and 15 bases from J; junction bases left unmatched: 13. CDR3 in amino acids: CASSLGLALGNPFF. CDR3 DNA: TGTGCCAGCAGCCTGGGACTAGCGCTTGGCAATCCGTTCTTC.

The chain's CDR3 is CASSLAGGGVVNTEAFF. As DNA, the CDR3 is TGCGCCAGCAGCTTGGCCGGTGGGGGAGTGGTGAACACTGAAGCTTTCTTT. This chain links TRBV5-1 with TRBJ1-1; weak D call: TRBD1 (5 bases). The CDR3 has 17 amino acids. Between the trimmed V and J ends, which lost 0 bases and 0 bases, there was a span of 15 bases. CDR1 is SGHRS and CDR2 is YFSETQ in the germline V gene.

This clonotype was recorded a few times. V is TRBV5-5 and J is TRBJ1-1; TRBD1 matches at 7 bases. This CDR3 comprises 15 residues. The V and J ends lost 4 bases and 5 bases, in that order; junction bases with no gene match: 11. Germline V lookup: CDR1 SGHKS, CDR2 YYEKEE (reference sequence). CDR3 coding DNA: TGTGCCAGCAGCGGCAGACAGGGTGTGGGGACTGAAGCTTTCTTT. Its protein is CASSGRQGVGTEAFF.

This chain uses TRBV20-1 with TRBJ2-5, with D maybe TRBD2 (6 bases). The length of the CDR3 is 14 residues. Trimming took 1 base from V and 1 from J, leaving 10 bases between them. Germline lookup yields CDR1 DFQATT and CDR2 SNEGSKA (reference sequence). CDR3: CSARVTSSQETQYF. The CDR3 DNA sequence: TGCAGTGCTAGAGTTACTAGCAGCCAAGAGACCCAGTACTTC.

The V and J genes are TRBV7-6 and TRBJ2-1; 7 positions match TRBD2. This CDR3 has 15 amino acids. With V trimmed by 4 bases and J by 5 bases, 8 bases remained unmatched. In germline, CDR1 is SGHVS, CDR2 FNYEAQ. The CDR3 DNA follows: TGTGCCAGCAGCTCCGTGCGGGAGATCAACAATGAGCAGTTCTTC. Encoded protein: CASSSVREINNEQFF.

The genes are TRBV4-2 and TRBJ1-2; a possible D gene is TRBD1 (5 bases). V was shortened by 6 bases and J by 3 bases, with 17 bases between the two germline ends. Germline V gene lookup returns CDR1 LGHNA and CDR2 YNFKEQ. The CDR3 has 15 amino acids. The CDR3 protein is CASRPSRGAYYGYTF. The CDR3 nucleotides read TGTGCCAGCAGGCCAAGCCGGGGCGCTTACTATGGCTACACCTTC.

Many counts were recorded for this clonotype. The chain uses TRBV6-5 and TRBJ2-3; TRBD2 aligns across 9 bases. The CDR3 runs to 15 residues. The ends lost 4 bases at V and 6 bases at J; junction bases unmatched: 8. CDR1 and CDR2 (germline): MNHEY, SVGAGI. The CDR3 sequence: CASSSLAGVGDTQYF. The DNA for the CDR3 is TGTGCCAGCAGTTCGTTAGCGGGAGTCGGGGATACGCAGTATTTT.

The rearrangement links TRBV20-1 to TRBJ1-1; 7 bases line up with TRBD1. This CDR3 contains 15 residues. Germline CDR1 reads DFQATT; CDR2 reads SNEGSKA (reference sequence). V shed 5 bases and J 4 bases; nucleotides not matched to a gene: 13. The CDR3 loop reads CSAPLYRGECTEAFF. The CDR3 coding sequence is TGCAGTGCTCCTTTGTACAGGGGTGAATGCACTGAAGCTTTCTTT.

In its sample, this clonotype was seen a few times. V and J are TRBV4-1 and TRBJ2-7, with D perhaps TRBD1 (6 bases). Trimming stripped 0 bases from V and 8 bases from J, with 14 bases between. This CDR3 comprises 14 residues. Germline V CDR1 and CDR2: MGHRA, YSYEKL. The CDR3 reads CASSQEHRERKQYF. CDR3 DNA sequence: TGCGCCAGCAGCCAAGAACACAGGGAGAGGAAGCAGTACTTC.

The chain combines TRBV24-1 with TRBJ2-1; TRBD2 agrees at 11 bases. Germline CDR1 reads KGHDR; CDR2 reads SFDVKD. The V and J ends lost 4 bases and 8 bases, in that order; junction bases with no gene match: 6. This CDR3 has 15 amino acids. CDR3 sequence: CATSELAGGTYEQFF. The CDR3, as DNA: TGTGCCACCAGTGAATTAGCGGGAGGGACATATGAGCAGTTCTTC.

In this sample, this clonotype turned up a few times. The chain combines TRBV5-1 with TRBJ2-1, with 10 bases identical to TRBD2. CDR3 length: 15 amino acids. Germline V lookup: CDR1 SGHRS, CDR2 YFSETQ. V lost 4 bases, J lost 4 bases, and 5 bases stayed unmatched. CDR3 protein: CASSGASGGYNEQFF. CDR3 bases: TGCGCCAGCAGCGGGGCTAGCGGGGGTTACAATGAGCAGTTCTTC.

The chain is built from TRBV7-2 and TRBJ2-1; maybe TRBD2 (5 bases). V was pared by 4 bases and J by 0 bases, with 13 bases between. Germline CDR1 is SGHTA and CDR2 is FQGNSA. The CDR3 is 16 amino acids. The CDR3 region is CASSSRSGSSYNEQFF. Written as DNA, the CDR3 is TGTGCCAGCAGCTCGAGGTCGGGGAGCTCCTACAATGAGCAGTTCTTC.

The chain couples TRBV19 to TRBJ1-1, with D perhaps matching TRBD1 (6 bases). CDR3 length: 15 amino acids. Germline CDR1 is LNHDA and CDR2 is SQIVND (reference sequence). V was cut by 3 bases and J by 1 base, with 12 bases left in between. The CDR3 loop is CASSIGGARNTEAFF. CDR3 coding DNA: TGTGCCAGTAGTATCGGGGGGGCGAGGAACACTGAAGCTTTCTTT.

The chain is built from TRBV28 and TRBJ2-4; no definite D call. Germline lookup yields CDR1 MDHEN and CDR2 SYDVKM. V was clipped by 2 bases and J by 7 bases, with 15 bases between them. The CDR3 is 15 residues long. Written as DNA, the CDR3 is TGTGCCAGCAGTTTAGAAGCCTCCCTACTTAACATTCAGTACTTC. Residues: CASSLEASLLNIQYF.